Listed below are T cell receptor beta chains from one sample, sequenced in a study of identical twins. MiXCR was run by TCRdb on the 5' RACE reads, yielding one entry per CDR3 protein. The sample includes 500,000 or so distinct CDR3 sequences, approximately 22% of them seen just once. These data were also reused for a study on T cells expressing NK-cell markers.

The specimen was CD4+ T cells sorted from blood. These receptors originate from a woman under 30 in good health. Each CDR3 is given with its conserved first and last residue. D genes are given only for firm matches. Size values are once, few and many counts, or a class for expanded clones, and some rows have none.

CDR3 protein | CDR3 DNA | clone size | D gene | J gene | V gene
CASSTWVGSYNEQFF | TGTGCCAGCAGCACTTGGGTGGGCTCCTACAATGAGCAGTTCTTC | few | - | TRBJ2-1 | TRBV9
CSANVPGQSYEQYF | TGCAGTGCTAACGTCCCGGGACAGTCGTACGAGCAGTACTTC | few | TRBD1 | TRBJ2-7 | TRBV20-1
CSVSTAVNTEAFF | TGCAGCGTTTCTACTGCTGTGAACACTGAAGCTTTCTTT | - | - | TRBJ1-1 | TRBV29-1
CASNRLPNSPLHF | TGCGCCAGCAACCGGCTACCTAATTCACCCCTCCACTTT | few | - | TRBJ1-6 | TRBV5-1
CASSSGLSEGTQYF | TGTGCCAGCAGTTCAGGACTCTCGGAGGGGACCCAGTACTTC | - | - | TRBJ2-5 | TRBV7-2
CSASLAGVNEQFF | TGCAGTGCTTCCCTAGCGGGAGTCAATGAGCAGTTCTTC | - | TRBD2 | TRBJ2-1 | TRBV20-1
CASSLVPGGTGETQYF | TGCGCCAGCAGCTTGGTTCCGGGAGGGACGGGCGAGACCCAGTACTTC | - | TRBD2 | TRBJ2-5 | TRBV5-1
CASSYGRQETQYF | TGTGCCAGCAGCTACGGGCGGCAAGAGACCCAGTACTTC | - | - | TRBJ2-5 | TRBV7-9
CASSSRQGRGGRNTEAFF | TGCGCCAGCAGCTCGCGCCAGGGGCGTGGCGGTAGGAACACTGAAGCTTTCTTT | few | - | TRBJ1-1 | TRBV5-1
CSARRGDRATGNTF | TGCAGTGCTAGGAGAGGGGACAGGGCTACCGGGAACACCTTC | - | TRBD1 | TRBJ1-2 | TRBV20-1
CAIKQGLNTEAFF | TGTGCCATCAAACAGGGGTTGAACACTGAAGCTTTCTTT | few | TRBD1 | TRBJ1-1 | TRBV10-3
CASIRSPGSYEQYF | TGCGCCAGCATAAGGAGCCCAGGATCCTACGAGCAGTACTTC | many | - | TRBJ2-7 | TRBV5-1
CASSYSPYRTSPYEQYF | TGTGCCAGCAGTTACTCCCCATACCGGACCTCGCCCTACGAGCAGTACTTC | once | - | TRBJ2-7 | TRBV6-2/TRBV6-3
CASSHSHSAGGNQPQHF | TGTGCCAGCAGTCACTCTCACAGCGCGGGGGGCAATCAGCCCCAGCATTTT | few | - | TRBJ1-5 | TRBV12-3/TRBV12-4
CATSALGSERRYGYTF | TGTGCCACCAGTGCATTAGGCAGCGAACGGAGGTATGGCTACACCTTC | few | - | TRBJ1-2 | TRBV24-1
CASSPRAAEAFF | TGTGCCAGCAGTCCCCGGGCAGCTGAAGCTTTCTTT | - | - | TRBJ1-1 | TRBV12-3/TRBV12-4
CASSLEGGEWETQYF | TGCGCCAGCAGCCTGGAGGGCGGGGAGTGGGAGACCCAGTACTTC | - | - | TRBJ2-5 | TRBV5-1
CASSWTSGALAPYNEQFF | TGTGCCAGCAGCTGGACTAGCGGAGCCTTGGCCCCCTACAATGAGCAGTTCTTC | - | TRBD2 | TRBJ2-1 | TRBV5-4
CASSLYSREAFF | TGTGCCAGCAGCTTATATAGTCGAGAAGCTTTCTTT | - | - | TRBJ1-1 | TRBV7-3
CASSFAGFTDTQYF | TGTGCCAGCAGTTTTGCAGGATTCACAGATACGCAGTATTTT | many | - | TRBJ2-3 | TRBV27
CASSNRGGEAFF | TGTGCCAGCAGTAACAGGGGTGGTGAAGCTTTCTTT | few | TRBD1 | TRBJ1-1 | TRBV6-5
CAISEISGTGGYTF | TGTGCCATCAGTGAAATTTCTGGCACAGGCGGCTACACCTTC | - | - | TRBJ1-2 | TRBV10-3
CASSQFTSPNQPQHF | TGTGCCAGCAGCCAATTCACCAGTCCCAATCAGCCCCAGCATTTT | few | - | TRBJ1-5 | TRBV3-1
CASSSGLAWSGELFF | TGTGCCAGCAGCTCGGGACTAGCGTGGAGCGGGGAGCTGTTTTTT | few | TRBD2 | TRBJ2-2 | TRBV7-2
CASSLGRKNQPQHF | TGTGCCAGCAGCCTAGGACGGAAAAATCAGCCCCAGCATTTT | - | - | TRBJ1-5 | TRBV12-3/TRBV12-4
CSALEGTGLDEQFF | TGCAGTGCCCTTGAGGGGACGGGTTTGGATGAGCAGTTCTTC | few | - | TRBJ2-1 | TRBV20-1
CASSYSIGTEAFF | TGTGCCAGCAGTTACTCGATAGGCACTGAAGCTTTCTTT | few | - | TRBJ1-1 | TRBV6-2/TRBV6-3
CASSPLSTETQYF | TGTGCCAGCAGTCCCTTGTCGACAGAGACCCAGTACTTC | few | - | TRBJ2-5 | TRBV6-1
CSADRGRNTEAFF | TGCAGTGCGGACAGGGGCCGGAACACTGAAGCTTTCTTT | many | TRBD1 | TRBJ1-1 | TRBV20-1
CASSRQASSYNEQFF | TGTGCCAGCAGCCGACAGGCGAGCTCCTACAATGAGCAGTTCTTC | - | - | TRBJ2-1 | TRBV7-2
CASSLFKSIPTGYTF | TGTGCCAGCAGTTTATTTAAGTCGATACCTACGGGCTACACCTTC | - | - | TRBJ1-2 | TRBV28
CASSPQQTQYF | TGTGCCAGCAGCCCCCAGCAGACCCAGTACTTC | - | - | TRBJ2-5 | TRBV7-9
CASSLVPGGAGELFF | TGTGCCAGCAGCTTAGTTCCGGGAGGGGCCGGGGAGCTGTTTTTT | many | TRBD2 | TRBJ2-2 | TRBV7-2
CSANRVDQPQHF | TGCAGTGCTAACAGGGTCGATCAGCCCCAGCATTTT | - | - | TRBJ1-5 | TRBV20-1
CSASPAVQETQYF | TGCAGTGCCAGTCCGGCGGTTCAAGAGACCCAGTACTTC | few | - | TRBJ2-5 | TRBV20-1
CSARDPGPEGTPLHF | TGCAGTGCTAGAGATCCAGGGCCCGAAGGTACACCCCTCCACTTT | few | - | TRBJ1-6 | TRBV20-1
CASSLRDSNQPQHF | TGTGCCAGCAGCTTACGGGATAGCAATCAGCCCCAGCATTTT | many | - | TRBJ1-5 | TRBV12-3/TRBV12-4
CASSQVLGETQYF | TGCGCCAGCAGCCAAGTTCTGGGAGAGACCCAGTACTTC | few | - | TRBJ2-5 | TRBV4-3
CASSREAFPRGYTF | TGTGCCAGCAGCCGAGAGGCCTTCCCGCGTGGCTACACCTTC | - | - | TRBJ1-2 | TRBV6-1
CASSQDIRGQVAEAFF | TGCGCCAGCAGCCAAGATATTAGGGGGCAGGTGGCTGAAGCTTTCTTT | - | TRBD1 | TRBJ1-1 | TRBV4-1
CAWTRTGEAYGYTF | TGTGCCTGGACCCGAACAGGGGAGGCCTATGGCTACACCTTC | few | TRBD1 | TRBJ1-2 | TRBV30
CSVRTDSTYNSPLHF | TGCAGCGTTCGGACGGACTCCACCTATAATTCACCCCTCCACTTT | few | - | TRBJ1-6 | TRBV29-1